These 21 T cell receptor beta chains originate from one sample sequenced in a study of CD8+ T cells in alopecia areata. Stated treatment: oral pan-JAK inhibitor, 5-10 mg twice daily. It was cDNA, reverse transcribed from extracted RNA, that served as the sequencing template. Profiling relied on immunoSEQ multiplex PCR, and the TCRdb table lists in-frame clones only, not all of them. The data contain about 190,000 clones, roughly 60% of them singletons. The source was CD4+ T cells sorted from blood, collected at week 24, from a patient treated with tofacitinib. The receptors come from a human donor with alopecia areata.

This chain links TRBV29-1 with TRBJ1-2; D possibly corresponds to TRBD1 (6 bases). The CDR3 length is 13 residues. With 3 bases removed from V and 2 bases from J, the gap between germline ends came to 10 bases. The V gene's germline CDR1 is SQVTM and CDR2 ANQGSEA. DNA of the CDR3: TGCAGCGTTGAGCCAGGGGAGAACTATGGCTACACCTTC. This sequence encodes CSVEPGENYGYTF.

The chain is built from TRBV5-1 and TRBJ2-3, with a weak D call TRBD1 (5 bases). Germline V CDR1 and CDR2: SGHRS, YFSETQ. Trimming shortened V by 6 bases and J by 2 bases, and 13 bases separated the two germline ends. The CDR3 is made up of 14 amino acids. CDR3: CASNYDSTTDTQYF. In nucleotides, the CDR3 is TGCGCCAGCAACTATGACAGCACCACAGATACGCAGTATTTT.

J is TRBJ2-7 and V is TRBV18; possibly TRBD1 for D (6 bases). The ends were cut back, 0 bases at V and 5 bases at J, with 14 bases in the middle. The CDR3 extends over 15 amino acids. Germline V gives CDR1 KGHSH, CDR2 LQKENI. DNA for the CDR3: TGTGCCAGCTCACCACCTGTACAGGGTCTCAACGAGCAGTACTTC. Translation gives CASSPPVQGLNEQYF.

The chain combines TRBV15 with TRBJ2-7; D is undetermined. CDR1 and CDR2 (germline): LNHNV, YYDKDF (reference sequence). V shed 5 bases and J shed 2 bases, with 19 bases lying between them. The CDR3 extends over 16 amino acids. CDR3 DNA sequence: TGTGCCACCAGCTCCTTGTCCGAGGTTTGGACCTACGAGCAGTACTTC. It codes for CATSSLSEVWTYEQYF.

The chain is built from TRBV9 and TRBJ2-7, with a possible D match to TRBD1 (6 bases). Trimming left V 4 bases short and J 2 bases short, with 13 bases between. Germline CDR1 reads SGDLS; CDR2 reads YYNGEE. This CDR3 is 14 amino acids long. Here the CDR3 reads CASSPRTEAYEQYF. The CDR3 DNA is TGTGCCAGCAGCCCCAGGACAGAAGCCTACGAGCAGTACTTC.

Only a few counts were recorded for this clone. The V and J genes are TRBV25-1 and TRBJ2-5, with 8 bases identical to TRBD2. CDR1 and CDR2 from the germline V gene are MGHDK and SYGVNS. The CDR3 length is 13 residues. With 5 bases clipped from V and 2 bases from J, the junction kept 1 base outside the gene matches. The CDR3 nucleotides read TGTGCCAGCAGTAGCGGGGGTCAAGAGACCCAGTACTTC. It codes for CASSSGGQETQYF. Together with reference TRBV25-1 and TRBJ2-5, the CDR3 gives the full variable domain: EADIYQTPRYLVIGTGKKITLECSQTMGHDKMYWYQQDPGMELHLIHYSYGVNSTEKGDLSSESTVSRIRTEHFPLTLESARPSHTSQYLCASSSGGQETQYFGPGTRLLVL.

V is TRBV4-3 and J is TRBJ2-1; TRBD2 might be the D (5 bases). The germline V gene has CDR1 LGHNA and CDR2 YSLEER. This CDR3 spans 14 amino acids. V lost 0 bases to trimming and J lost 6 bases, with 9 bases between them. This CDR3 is CASSQDGAGNEQFF. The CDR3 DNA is TGCGCCAGCAGCCAAGACGGCGCGGGCAATGAGCAGTTCTTC.

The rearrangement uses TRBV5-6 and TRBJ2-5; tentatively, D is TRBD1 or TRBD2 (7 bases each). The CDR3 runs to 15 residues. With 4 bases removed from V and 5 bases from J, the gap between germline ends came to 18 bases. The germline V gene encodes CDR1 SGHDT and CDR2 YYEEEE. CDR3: CASSPHRQGGETQYF. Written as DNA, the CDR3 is TGTGCCAGCAGCCCGCACAGACAGGGAGGGGAGACCCAGTACTTC.

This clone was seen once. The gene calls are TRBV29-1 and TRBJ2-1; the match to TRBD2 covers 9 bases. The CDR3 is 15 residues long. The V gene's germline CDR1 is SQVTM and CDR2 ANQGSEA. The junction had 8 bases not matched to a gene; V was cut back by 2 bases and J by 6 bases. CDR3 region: CSVEPLAGISNEQFF. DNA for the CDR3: TGCAGCGTTGAACCCCTAGCGGGGATTTCCAATGAGCAGTTCTTC.

The CDR3 DNA reads as TGTGCCAGCAGCTTAGCAAGCAGCTCCTACAATGAGCAGTTCTTC. Its protein product is CASSLASSSYNEQFF. The genes are TRBV7-2 and TRBJ2-1, with D unclear. CDR3 length equals 15 residues. V gave up 0 bases and J gave up 0 bases, with 6 bases separating them. Germline V gene sequence: CDR1 SGHTA, CDR2 FQGNSA.

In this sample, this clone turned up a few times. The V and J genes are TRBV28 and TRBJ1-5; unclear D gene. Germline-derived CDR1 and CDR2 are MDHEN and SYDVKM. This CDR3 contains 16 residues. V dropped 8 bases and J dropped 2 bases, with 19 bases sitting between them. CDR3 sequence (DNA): TGTGCCAGCCAAGTATACATAAACCTGGGCAATCAGCCCCAGCATTTT. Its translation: CASQVYINLGNQPQHF.

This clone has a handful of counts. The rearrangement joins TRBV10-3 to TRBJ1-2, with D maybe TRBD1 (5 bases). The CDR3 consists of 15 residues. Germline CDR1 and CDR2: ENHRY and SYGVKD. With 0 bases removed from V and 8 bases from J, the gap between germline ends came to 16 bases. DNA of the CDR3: TGTGCCATCAGTGAGTCGACCCGAGGGGAAGACGGCTACACCTTC. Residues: CAISESTRGEDGYTF.

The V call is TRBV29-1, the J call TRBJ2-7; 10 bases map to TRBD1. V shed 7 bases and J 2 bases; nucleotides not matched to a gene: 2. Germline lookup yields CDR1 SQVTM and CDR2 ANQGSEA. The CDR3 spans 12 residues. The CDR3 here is CSGGQGAYEQYF. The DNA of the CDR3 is TGCAGCGGCGGACAGGGGGCCTACGAGCAGTACTTC.

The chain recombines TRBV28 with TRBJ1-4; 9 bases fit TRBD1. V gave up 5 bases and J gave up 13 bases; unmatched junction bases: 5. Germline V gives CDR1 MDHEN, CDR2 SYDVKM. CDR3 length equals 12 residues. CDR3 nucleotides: TGTGCCAGCAGTAGCGGGGGACAGGGACTGTTTTTT. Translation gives CASSSGGQGLFF. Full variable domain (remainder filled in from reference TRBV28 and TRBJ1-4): DVKVTQSSRYLVKRTGEKVFLECVQDMDHENMFWYRQDPGLGLRLIYFSYDVKMKEKGDIPEGYSVSREKKERFSLILESASTNQTSMYLCASSSGGQGLFFGSGTQLSVL.

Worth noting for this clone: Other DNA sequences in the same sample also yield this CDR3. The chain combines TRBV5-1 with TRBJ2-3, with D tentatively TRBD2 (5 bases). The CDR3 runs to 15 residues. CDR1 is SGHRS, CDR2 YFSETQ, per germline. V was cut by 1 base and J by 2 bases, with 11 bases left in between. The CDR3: CASSLRGLPTDTQYF. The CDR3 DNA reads TGCGCCAGCAGCTTGAGAGGACTTCCCACAGATACGCAGTATTTT.

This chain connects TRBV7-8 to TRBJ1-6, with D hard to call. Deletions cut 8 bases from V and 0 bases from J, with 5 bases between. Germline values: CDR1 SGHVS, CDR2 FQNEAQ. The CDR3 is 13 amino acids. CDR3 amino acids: CASGSSYNSPLHF. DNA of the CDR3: TGTGCCAGCGGGAGCTCCTATAATTCACCCCTCCACTTT.

CDR3 nucleotide sequence: TGTGCCTGGAACAGGGGGAACTACGAGCAGTACTTC. Translation: CAWNRGNYEQYF. This chain links TRBV30 with TRBJ2-7; 8 bases are shared with TRBD1. Germline values: CDR1 GTSNPN, CDR2 SVGIG (reference sequence). V lost 4 bases and J lost 3; bases outside the gene matches: 2. CDR3 size: 12 residues.

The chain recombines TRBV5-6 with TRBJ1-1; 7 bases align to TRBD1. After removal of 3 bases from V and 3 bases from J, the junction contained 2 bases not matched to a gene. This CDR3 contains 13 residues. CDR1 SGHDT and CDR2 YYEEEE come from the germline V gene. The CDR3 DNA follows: TGTGCCAGCAGCTCTACAGGGGACACTGAAGCTTTCTTT. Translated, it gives CASSSTGDTEAFF.

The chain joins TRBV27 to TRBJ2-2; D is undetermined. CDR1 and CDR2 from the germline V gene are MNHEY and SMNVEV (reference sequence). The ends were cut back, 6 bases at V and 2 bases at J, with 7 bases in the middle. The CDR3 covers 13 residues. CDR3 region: CASRTSNTGELFF. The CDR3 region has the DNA TGTGCCAGCAGAACAAGCAACACCGGGGAGCTGTTTTTT.

The CDR3 DNA follows: TGCAGCGCCTCTTTGGGGGGGCCGAACACTGAAGCTTTCTTT. Protein product: CSASLGGPNTEAFF. This rearrangement joins TRBV29-1 to TRBJ1-1; D might be TRBD1 (6 bases). V was clipped by 7 bases and J by 1 base, with 16 bases between them. CDR1 SQVTM and CDR2 ANQGSEA come from the germline V gene. CDR3 size: 14 residues.

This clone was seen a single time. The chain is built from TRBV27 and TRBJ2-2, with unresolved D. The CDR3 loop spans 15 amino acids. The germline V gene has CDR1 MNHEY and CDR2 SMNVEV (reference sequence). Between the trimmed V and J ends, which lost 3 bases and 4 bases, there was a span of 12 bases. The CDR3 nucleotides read TGTGCCAGCAGTTTGATCTCCGCGGCCACCGGGGAGCTGTTTTTT. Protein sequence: CASSLISAATGELFF.